This is a list of T cell receptor beta chains from one sample in a study of Graves' ophthalmopathy and Graves' hyperthyroidism. MiXCR, applied by TCRdb to the multiplex PCR reads, yields one record per CDR3 protein. The sample has approximately 380,000 distinct CDR3 sequences; roughly 21% are singletons. The sample was peripheral blood. Receptor source: a woman between 18 and 29 years old with stable Graves' hyperthyroidism. Each CDR3 is given with its conserved first and last residue.

j_call: TRBJ2-1
v_call: TRBV12-3/TRBV12-4
cdr3_aa: CASTGLGRMNEQFF

j_call: TRBJ2-4
v_call: TRBV2
cdr3_aa: CASSGTGEQYF

j_call: TRBJ2-2
v_call: TRBV7-2
cdr3_aa: CASTSGLSPGELFF

j_call: TRBJ1-2
v_call: TRBV12-3/TRBV12-4
cdr3_aa: CASSHRGGGYTF

j_call: TRBJ1-5
v_call: TRBV6-4
cdr3_aa: CASRWTRNVYSNQPQHF

j_call: TRBJ1-5
v_call: TRBV24-1
cdr3_aa: CATSDFNDQPQHF

j_call: TRBJ2-7
v_call: TRBV20-1
cdr3_aa: CSAGLSLVQYF

j_call: TRBJ1-1
v_call: TRBV6-1
cdr3_aa: CASRNAGRLNTEAFF

j_call: TRBJ2-2
v_call: TRBV5-1
cdr3_aa: CASSNRAGVGTGELFF

j_call: TRBJ1-5
v_call: TRBV24-1
cdr3_aa: CATSDRGRDQPQHF

j_call: TRBJ1-1
v_call: TRBV5-1
cdr3_aa: CASSLVRGVQTTDAFF

j_call: TRBJ2-7
v_call: TRBV3-1
cdr3_aa: CASIYDRSSYEQYF

j_call: TRBJ2-5
v_call: TRBV20-1
cdr3_aa: CSASASAETQYF

j_call: TRBJ2-5
v_call: TRBV12-3/TRBV12-4
cdr3_aa: CASSPLLREEEETQYF

j_call: TRBJ2-5
v_call: TRBV12-3/TRBV12-4
cdr3_aa: CASSLLAGSPQETQYF

j_call: TRBJ1-1
v_call: TRBV5-1
cdr3_aa: CASSLVTGFEAFF

j_call: TRBJ2-2
v_call: TRBV6-9
cdr3_aa: CASIFREPNPNTGELFF

j_call: TRBJ2-5
v_call: TRBV10-3
cdr3_aa: CAISESIAGGETQYF

j_call: TRBJ2-5
v_call: TRBV12-3/TRBV12-4
cdr3_aa: CASRDTSRETQYF

j_call: TRBJ1-2
v_call: TRBV20-1
cdr3_aa: CSAPDRRYGYTF

j_call: TRBJ2-7
v_call: TRBV6-5
cdr3_aa: CASSPASGLEQYF

j_call: TRBJ2-5
v_call: TRBV5-1
cdr3_aa: CASTLGGLAGVGETQYF

j_call: TRBJ1-1
v_call: TRBV12-3/TRBV12-4
cdr3_aa: CASSLVAHRGGEAFF

j_call: TRBJ1-2
v_call: TRBV6-2/TRBV6-3
cdr3_aa: CASSYSRGRFNYGYTF

j_call: TRBJ2-7
v_call: TRBV20-1
cdr3_aa: CSASTSSGSIYEQYF

j_call: TRBJ2-5
v_call: TRBV20-1
cdr3_aa: CSASVGRTVETQYF

j_call: TRBJ2-7
v_call: TRBV9
cdr3_aa: CASSVDEEDRGLYEQYF

j_call: TRBJ2-7
v_call: TRBV24-1
cdr3_aa: CATSGTDSYEQYF

j_call: TRBJ2-2
v_call: TRBV28
cdr3_aa: CASSFNGLANTGELFF

j_call: TRBJ2-7
v_call: TRBV29-1
cdr3_aa: CSAGGGYEQYF

j_call: TRBJ1-1
v_call: TRBV6-4
cdr3_aa: CASSLYGTGLFF

j_call: TRBJ1-5
v_call: TRBV6-1
cdr3_aa: CASSEAPFGTGDQPQHF

j_call: TRBJ2-7
v_call: TRBV15
cdr3_aa: CATSARSGIPYEQYF

j_call: TRBJ1-5
v_call: TRBV6-2/TRBV6-3
cdr3_aa: CASSRTGSQPQHF

j_call: TRBJ2-2
v_call: TRBV7-2
cdr3_aa: CASTTFGELFF

j_call: TRBJ1-1
v_call: TRBV18
cdr3_aa: CASSTKGTEAFF

j_call: TRBJ2-7
v_call: TRBV12-3/TRBV12-4
cdr3_aa: CASSLGGGRSYEQYF